This T cell receptor (beta chain) derives from a study of shared clonotypes between healthy human individuals. Study observations and caveats: Non-shared clonotypes showed lower generation probabilities than clonotypes common to all four donors. Large sequencing depth failed to make sorted-subset sequencing complete, rarefaction showed.

Each sorted subset replicate got 200 ng genomic DNA, 25,000 to 30,000 genomes. The method was immunoSEQ multiplex PCR; TCRdb's version includes in-frame clones alone and lacks a portion of them. The sample contains 2,500,000 or so clones, over 85% of which appear only once. With regard to this clone: As yet, its antigen is unknown.

The CDR3 totals 16 residues. The germline V gene encodes CDR1 MGHRA and CDR2 YSYEKL. V lost 0 bases and J 6 bases, leaving 18 bases between the germline ends. Sequenced input: naive CD4+ T cells from PBMCs. The subset: CD45RA+ positively selected. V usage is TRBV4-1 and J usage is TRBJ2-7; possible D gene TRBD2, 6 bases. This receptor was taken from a man aged 18 to 35 in good health. Some clones in this sample may be carry-over from other donors' samples. The CDR3 loop is CASSQDWGGLAREQYF. CDR3 in DNA: TGCGCCAGCAGCCAAGATTGGGGTGGTCTAGCGCGCGAGCAGTACTTC.